This T cell receptor (beta chain) was identified during a study of T cell changes during pregnancy in multiple sclerosis. Germline CDR1 is SGHRS and CDR2 is YFSETQ. There are 14 residues in the CDR3. The trim removed 4 bases at V and 1 base at J, leaving 3 bases unmatched. Produced via immunoSEQ multiplex PCR; TCRdb's table is partial and in-frame only. The sample contains some 60,000 clones, approximately 89% of which appear only once. Source: peripheral blood, taken after pregnancy. This chain joins TRBV5-1 and TRBJ2-5, with 8 bases that match TRBD1. This TCR was sampled from a female donor with multiple sclerosis, enrolled in a pregnancy study. The CDR3, as DNA: TGCGCCAGCAGCATCGGACAGGGCCAAGAGACCCAGTACTTC. Residues: CASSIGQGQETQYF.